What follows are 3 T cell receptor beta chains derived from one specimen sequenced in a study of PD-L1 blockade in urothelial cancer. Libraries were prepared by immunoSEQ multiplex PCR; TCRdb keeps only in-frame clonotypes and omits some of them. In the table there are around 33,000 clones, over 70% of which are singletons. The specimen comprised PBMCs, sampled around atezolizumab (anti-PD-L1) treatment. The origin of the receptors is a man in his 70s with urothelial cancer.

The chain carries TRBV4-3 and TRBJ2-2; 8 bases map to TRBD2. The CDR3 contains 16 residues. After removal of 10 bases from V and 7 bases from J, the junction contained 17 bases not matched to a gene. The germline V gene encodes CDR1 LGHNA and CDR2 YSLEER. The CDR3 coding sequence is TGCGCCACCCGCCCCGGTAGCGGGGATTCGGGCGGGGAGCTGTTTTTT. It encodes CATRPGSGDSGGELFF.

The chain couples TRBV10-3 to TRBJ2-7; 10 positions match TRBD2. The CDR3 runs 13 residues. Germline trimming cut 10 bases from V and 1 base from J; bases unmatched to any gene: 4. CDR1 ENHRY and CDR2 SYGVKD come from the germline V gene. The CDR3 protein is CATELAGSYEQYF. In DNA form, the CDR3 reads TGTGCCACCGAACTAGCGGGATCCTACGAGCAGTACTTC.

The rearrangement joins TRBV5-1 to TRBJ2-5; no clear D. Trimming left V 3 bases short and J 2 bases short, with 11 bases between. CDR3 length: 14 amino acids. The germline CDR1 and CDR2 sequences are SGHRS and YFSETQ. CDR3 sequence reads: CASSSISRQETQYF. The CDR3, as DNA: TGCGCCAGCAGCTCCATCTCGCGGCAAGAGACCCAGTACTTC.